The present entry profiles one T cell receptor (beta chain) with its context. Antigen specificity is unknown. This sample stems from a study of T-cell reconstitution after alpha-beta-depleted transplantation in children. Study observations and caveats: Alpha-beta T cells about two months after transplant reportedly derived from several hundred expanded graft clones.

This CDR3 comprises 16 residues. The germline gives CDR1 MGHDK, CDR2 SYGVNS. Trimming took 1 base from V and 0 from J, leaving 10 bases between them. The authors prepared the TCRbeta library with unique molecular identifiers. MiXCR was run by TCRdb on the PCR reads, yielding one entry per CDR3 protein. The top ten clones hold around 2% of a sample with about 490,000 distinct CDR3 sequences, roughly a tenth of them seen once. V and J are TRBV25-1 and TRBJ2-1, with D possibly being TRBD1 or TRBD2 (5 bases each). The clonotype comes from a child aged 2-15 years with inherited bone marrow failure, due to receive a stem cell transplant. The sample in question was PBMCs, obtained before TCRalphabeta/CD19-depleted stem cell transplant. CDR3 in DNA: TGTGCCAGCAGTGAATTTGGGGGTAGCTCCTACAATGAGCAGTTCTTC. Residues: CASSEFGGSSYNEQFF.